This TCR beta chain was recovered during a study of beta chain features in type 1 diabetes. Study background: On cell yields, gender and age, patients and healthy donors were similar.

The CDR3 spans 13 residues. Germline V lookup: CDR1 SGHAT, CDR2 FQNNGV. V was clipped by 5 bases and J by 0 bases, with 7 bases between them. The isolated RNA, all of it, was reverse transcribed, so expressed TCRB transcripts were what got sequenced. Sequenced by immunoSEQ multiplex PCR; TCRdb stores in-frame clones only, minus some. Of under 300,000 clones detected, about 7.8% appear once; the ten largest clones hold roughly 0.94%. Comments on this clone: Its antigen is unknown.

Study results and caveats: The naive, central memory and Treg TCRB repertoires showed an apparent similarity that was greater among patients than among healthy donors. More deletions and fewer insertions at VDJ junctions were seen in type 1 diabetes patients. Resolution of whether HLA type affects TCRB rearrangement was not achieved here.

The sequenced sample was central memory CD4+ T cells from blood. This sequence joins TRBV11-2 and TRBJ1-1; D unclear. This sequence originates from a woman aged 18-30 years in good health. The CDR3 DNA reads TGTGCCAGCAGCCCAACACTGAACACTGAAGCTTTCTTT. Its translation is CASSPTLNTEAFF.